One and the same sample provided the 20 T cell receptor beta chains below, sequenced in a study of vaccination effects on CD4 cells after COVID-19 (dated by TCRdb to the early 2020s). The library was built by means of the immunoSEQ multiplex PCR assay. In TCRdb, the immuneACCESS table is reduced to in-frame sequences with V and J assigned. These tables do not hold every clone; where another copy was compared, an unresolved V gene accounts for under half, and the others remain unexplained. The sample table records roughly 19,000 clones; about 65% of these occur just once. The ten largest clonotypes hold over 7.5% of the sample. In the ViraFEST assay, PBMC were stimulated with viral peptide pools, and TCR sequencing was then used to find antigen-specific CD4+ T cell clonotypes based on their expansion. After about 10 days of culture, CD4+ T cells were isolated with the EasySep CD4+ T cell isolation kit. Healthy vaccine recipients had no prior SARS-CoV-2 infection, confirmed by negative nucleocapsid antibodies before and after vaccination.

Their antigens are not known. The sample was CD4+ T cells from PBMCs cultured with HCoV-NL63 spike peptides, taken before COVID-19 vaccination. The cell subset or site label on this specimen signifies: HCoV-NL63 spike overlapping peptide pool stimulation. The source of these receptors is a human donor who received a COVID-19 vaccine.

This clone occurred once. This chain links TRBV5-1 with TRBJ1-3; TRBD1 might be the D (5 bases). This CDR3 is built from 14 residues. Trimming pared 5 bases from V and 2 bases from J, leaving 11 bases between. Per germline, CDR1 SGHRS and CDR2 YFSETQ. The CDR3 DNA sequence: TGCGCCAGCAGGGAAGGGGTGGCTGGAAACACCATATATTTT. Amino acids: CASREGVAGNTIYF.

The V gene is TRBV5-4, the J gene TRBJ1-3; D call uncertain. In germline, CDR1 is SGHNT, CDR2 YYREEE (reference sequence). The CDR3 sequence is 15 residues long. Between the trimmed V and J ends, which lost 3 bases and 0 bases, there was a span of 10 bases. The CDR3 spells CASSSPGFSGNTIYF. As DNA, the CDR3 is TGTGCCAGCAGCTCCCCGGGATTCTCTGGAAACACCATATATTTT.

This clone has just a few counts. The V and J genes are TRBV20-1 and TRBJ2-7, with D hard to call. Germline CDR1 and CDR2: DFQATT and SNEGSKA (reference sequence). This CDR3 is built from 11 residues. V was clipped by 4 bases and J by 4 bases, with 8 bases between them. This CDR3 is CSAIAGYEQYF. The DNA for the CDR3 is TGCAGTGCTATTGCCGGTTACGAGCAGTACTTC.

This clone was detected only a few times. CDR3: CAVRGTSGSPGELFF. In DNA form, the CDR3 reads TGTGCCGTGAGGGGGACTAGCGGGAGTCCCGGGGAGCTGTTTTTT. The V call is TRBV19, the J call TRBJ2-2, with 14 positions matching TRBD2. From germline, CDR1 is LNHDA and CDR2 SQIVND (reference sequence). This CDR3 contains 15 residues. The junction had 8 bases not matched to a gene; V was cut back by 11 bases and J by 6 bases.

This clone was detected a few times. The chain joins TRBV5-1 to TRBJ2-7; the D gene is possibly TRBD2 (6 bases). Germline V gene data show CDR1 as SGHRS and CDR2 as YFSETQ. The CDR3 sequence is 14 residues long. Trimming removed 6 bases at V and 2 bases at J, with 15 bases between. As DNA, the CDR3 is TGCGCCAGCATGGATACGGGAGCCCCCTACGAGCAGTACTTC. Protein: CASMDTGAPYEQYF.

The chain combines TRBV5-3 with TRBJ2-3; unclear D gene. TRBV5-3 is labeled an ORF, and its function is uncertain. The CDR3 spans 14 residues. The ends were cut back, 1 base at V and 4 bases at J, with 10 bases in the middle. The CDR3 nucleotides are TGTGCCAGAAGCTTGCTCCGTAGATCAGATACGCAGTATTTT. Translated: CARSLLRRSDTQYF.

The chain is built from TRBV7-8 and TRBJ1-2; D might be TRBD1 (5 bases). The V end lost 5 bases, the J end lost 3 bases, and 13 bases lay between the germline ends. There are 14 residues in the CDR3. The germline V gene has CDR1 SGHVS and CDR2 FQNEAQ. The CDR3 bases are TGTGCCAGCAGCGTAGTAACACAGGACTATGGCTACACCTTC. It specifies CASSVVTQDYGYTF.

J is TRBJ1-5 and V is TRBV16; 9 bases fit TRBD1. V dropped 4 bases and J dropped 6; count of bases not matched to a gene: 4. From germline, CDR1 is KGHSY and CDR2 FQNENV. The CDR3 spans 14 residues. The CDR3 loop reads CASSPTGGGQPQHF. The CDR3 coding sequence is TGTGCCAGCAGCCCGACAGGGGGGGGTCAGCCCCAGCATTTT.

CDR3 sequence: CASSNGGEQFF. In DNA, the CDR3 is TGTGCCAGCAGCAACGGGGGCGAGCAGTTCTTC. The J gene is TRBJ2-1, the V gene TRBV6-5; the D call may be TRBD1 or TRBD2 (6 bases each). The CDR3 covers 11 residues. Deletions cut 6 bases from V and 10 bases from J, with 10 bases between. CDR1 and CDR2 from the germline V gene are MNHEY and SVGAGI.

This clone occurred a few times. The chain is built from TRBV28 and TRBJ2-7; 9 bases map to TRBD1. Trimming cost V 4 bases and J 5 bases; bases outside gene matches: 9. CDR3 length equals 15 residues. The germline V gene encodes CDR1 MDHEN and CDR2 SYDVKM. CDR3 coding DNA: TGTGCCAGCAGTTCCGCCGGGACAGGGTCGCACGAGCAGTACTTC. It specifies CASSSAGTGSHEQYF.

CDR3 loop: CASSRTGQGAVGELFF. The CDR3 DNA follows: TGCGCCAGCAGCCGTACTGGACAGGGGGCGGTCGGGGAGCTGTTTTTT. The chain couples TRBV5-1 to TRBJ2-2; 11 bases match TRBD1. Germline assignment: CDR1 SGHRS and CDR2 YFSETQ. V shed 4 bases, J shed 7 bases, and the junction held 9 bases outside the gene matches. The CDR3 sequence is 16 residues long.

V and J are TRBV10-3 and TRBJ2-3, with D perhaps matching TRBD1 (5 bases). The CDR3 contains 15 residues. V was trimmed by 2 bases and J by 9 bases, leaving 18 bases between them. Germline CDR1 is ENHRY and CDR2 is SYGVKD. The CDR3 nucleotides read TGTGCCATCAGTGAGGTCTGGGGCATAACGCAGACGCAGTATTTT. Protein: CAISEVWGITQTQYF.

The gene calls are TRBV12-3 or TRBV12-4 and TRBJ2-2; no clear D. The CDR3 is made up of 11 amino acids. V was pared by 10 bases and J by 5 bases, with 8 bases between. DNA for the CDR3: TGTGCCAAGACCAGGACCGGGGAGCTGTTTTTT. This encodes CAKTRTGELFF.

The V call is TRBV5-1, the J call TRBJ1-5; possibly TRBD1 for D (5 bases). There are 15 residues in the CDR3. V was shortened by 2 bases and J by 0 bases, with 9 bases between the two germline ends. Germline assignment: CDR1 SGHRS and CDR2 YFSETQ. The CDR3 region is CASSFGGLSNQPQHF. For the CDR3, the DNA is TGCGCCAGCAGCTTCGGGGGACTTAGCAATCAGCCCCAGCATTTT.

The rearrangement links TRBV4-1 to TRBJ1-5, with no clear D. The CDR3 spans 16 residues. Germline V gene lookup returns CDR1 MGHRA and CDR2 YSYEKL. The V end lost 4 bases, the J end lost 0 bases, and 13 bases lay between the germline ends. CDR3 residues: CASSRRPGYSNQPQHF. The CDR3, as DNA: TGCGCCAGCAGCCGTAGACCGGGATATAGCAATCAGCCCCAGCATTTT.

This clone appeared a few times. The rearrangement joins TRBV6-5 to TRBJ1-5; 9 bases fit TRBD1. J lost 4 bases, V lost 2 bases, and 3 bases had no gene match. This CDR3 region has 15 residues. Per the germline V gene, CDR1 is MNHEY and CDR2 is SVGAGI. CDR3: CASSYAGTGNQPQHF. The CDR3 DNA follows: TGTGCCAGCAGTTACGCCGGGACAGGGAATCAGCCCCAGCATTTT.

This clone was found a few times. The chain is built from TRBV9 and TRBJ1-2, with D tentatively TRBD1 (6 bases). CDR1 is SGDLS, CDR2 YYNGEE, per germline. This CDR3 is built from 13 residues. Trimming took off 3 bases at V and 8 bases at J, with 14 bases between the two ends. This CDR3 reads CASSGEQGWGYTF. In DNA, the CDR3 is TGTGCCAGCAGCGGGGAACAGGGCTGGGGCTACACCTTC.

Comments on this clone: One base away lies a much larger clone, so this may be a sequencing read error. The chain uses TRBV12-3 or TRBV12-4 and TRBJ1-2; TRBD1 matches 7 bases. The CDR3 covers 13 residues. With 6 bases clipped from V and 3 bases from J, the junction kept 4 bases outside the gene matches. DNA of the CDR3: TGTGCCAGCAGCCCCGGACAGGACTATGGCTACACCTTC. It yields the protein CASSPGQDYGYTF.

The chain uses TRBV5-4 and TRBJ2-3; 8 bases map to TRBD2. Germline trimming cut 4 bases from V and 2 bases from J; bases unmatched to any gene: 12. Germline CDR1 and CDR2: SGHNT and YYREEE (reference sequence). This CDR3 contains 17 residues. This chain's CDR3 is CASSQRSTSADTDTQYF. The CDR3 DNA follows: TGTGCCAGCAGCCAGAGGTCGACTAGCGCCGACACAGATACGCAGTATTTT.

The V gene is TRBV12-3 or TRBV12-4, the J gene TRBJ1-4; D ambiguous. Trimming took off 6 bases at V and 8 bases at J, with 7 bases between the two ends. This CDR3 is built from 11 residues. CDR3 in amino acids: CASSGREKLFF. The CDR3 region has the DNA TGTGCCAGCAGCGGGAGAGAAAAACTGTTTTTT.